Listed here are 20 T cell receptor beta chains from one sample, sequenced in a study of T cell repertoires in cytomegalovirus infection. Their recognized antigens are unknown. MiXCR was run by TCRdb on the reads, yielding one entry per CDR3 protein. The sample includes 450,000 to 600,000 distinct CDR3 sequences, 30% to 40% of them seen just once. The sequenced sample was cultured PBMCs, obtained from culture after CMV antigen stimulation. All receptors come from a human donor in good health (CMV status not recorded). Some clones in this sample may be carry-over from other donors' samples.

This clonotype has just a few counts. The gene calls are TRBV6-6 and TRBJ1-5; 9 nucleotides line up with TRBD1. Losses at the gene ends were 0 bases for V and 2 bases for J; bases not matched to a gene: 8. The CDR3 consists of 18 residues. In germline, CDR1 is MNHNY, CDR2 SVGAGI (reference sequence). Written as DNA, the CDR3 is TGTGCCAGCAGTTACTCCGTACAGGGGGCCGGAGGCAATCAGCCCCAGCATTTT. Residues: CASSYSVQGAGGNQPQHF.

The rearrangement uses TRBV6-2 or TRBV6-3 and TRBJ2-7; D gene ambiguous. CDR1 and CDR2 from the germline V gene are MNHEY and SVGEGT. Trimming cost V 8 bases and J 3 bases, with 17 bases left between them. This CDR3 spans 14 amino acids. The CDR3: CASAYRNVLYEQYF. The CDR3 region has the DNA TGTGCCAGCGCTTACCGGAACGTACTCTACGAGCAGTACTTC.

This chain links TRBV6-2 or TRBV6-3 with TRBJ2-1; 10 nucleotides agree with TRBD2. The CDR3 covers 14 residues. CDR1 and CDR2 (germline): MNHEY, SVGEGT. V lost 5 bases and J lost 4; bases outside the gene matches: 2. CDR3 in amino acids: CASSRAGGYNEQFF. DNA of the CDR3: TGTGCCAGCAGTCGAGCGGGAGGGTACAATGAGCAGTTCTTC.

This clonotype has more than one count but fewer than ten. CDR3 DNA sequence: TGTGCCAGCAGTTTAGTGGCAGGGGGAAGCAATCAGCCCCAGCATTTT. This codes for CASSLVAGGSNQPQHF. The chain couples TRBV12-3 or TRBV12-4 to TRBJ1-5, with 7 bases identical to TRBD1. V gave up 1 base and J gave up 1 base; unmatched junction bases: 4. The CDR3 is made up of 16 amino acids.

Judged by abundance, this clonotype is medium-sized (0.01 to 0.1%). The CDR3 region has the DNA TGTGCCAGCAGCTCATATACAGGGGACCAAGAGACCCAGTACTTC. Its protein product is CASSSYTGDQETQYF. The chain has TRBV7-2 and TRBJ2-5, with TRBD1 matching 7 bases. The trim removed 4 bases at V and 0 bases at J, leaving 5 bases unmatched. The CDR3 has 15 amino acids. Germline CDR1 SGHTA, CDR2 FQGNSA.

This clonotype was observed once. Given a much more abundant clone one base away, this may be a read error. This chain links TRBV28 with TRBJ2-5; tentatively, D is TRBD1 or TRBD2 (5 bases each). V was pared by 8 bases and J by 7 bases, with 17 bases between. From germline, CDR1 is MDHEN and CDR2 SYDVKM. This CDR3 has 13 amino acids. The DNA for the CDR3 is TGTGCCAGCGGCAACCAGGGAGTTGGGACCCAGTACTTC. Encoded protein: CASGNQGVGTQYF.

This clonotype occurred a few times. The V call is TRBV20-1, the J call TRBJ1-1; D is unclear. The germline CDR1 and CDR2 sequences are DFQATT and SNEGSKA (reference sequence). The CDR3 has 11 amino acids. Trimming left V 5 bases short and J 1 base short, with 5 bases between. The DNA of the CDR3 is TGCAGTGCTGCAGCGAACACTGAAGCTTTCTTT. Protein sequence: CSAAANTEAFF.

This clonotype was recorded at least ten times. This chain connects TRBV28 to TRBJ2-3; D possibly corresponds to TRBD2 (6 bases). From germline, CDR1 is MDHEN and CDR2 SYDVKM. V was shortened by 8 bases and J by 0 bases, with 15 bases between the two germline ends. This CDR3 is built from 15 residues. The DNA for the CDR3 is TGTGCCAGCGCGGGGCCGATCTCTAGCACAGATACGCAGTATTTT. Its protein product is CASAGPISSTDTQYF.

V and J are TRBV12-3 or TRBV12-4 and TRBJ2-7; D is perhaps TRBD1 (6 bases). This CDR3 region has 11 residues. With 10 bases removed from V and 3 bases from J, the gap between germline ends came to 10 bases. As DNA, the CDR3 is TGTGCCACAGGACAGCTCTACGAGCAGTACTTC. Translating gives CATGQLYEQYF.

This chain connects TRBV6-5 to TRBJ2-7, with 7 bases aligning to TRBD2. The CDR3 runs to 14 residues. Germline V gene data show CDR1 as MNHEY and CDR2 as SVGAGI. V lost 6 bases and J lost 9; bases outside the gene matches: 14. CDR3 loop: CASRSGTPGGGQYF. DNA for the CDR3: TGTGCCAGCAGGTCTGGCACCCCGGGCGGGGGGCAGTACTTC.

A few counts support this clonotype. The CDR3 here is CASSFAGTAISYNSPLHF. The CDR3 coding sequence is TGTGCCAGCAGCTTCGCCGGGACAGCAATCTCCTATAATTCACCCCTCCACTTT. The chain uses TRBV7-8 and TRBJ1-6; the match to TRBD1 covers 7 bases. CDR3 size: 18 residues. Germline CDR1 SGHVS, CDR2 FQNEAQ. The junction had 8 bases not matched to a gene; V was cut back by 3 bases and J by 0 bases. The full variable domain, in which reference TRBV7-8 and TRBJ1-6 provide the parts outside the CDR3, is GAGVSQSPRYKVAKRGQDVALRCDPISGHVSLFWYQQALGQGPEFLTYFQNEAQLDKSGLPSDRFFAERPEGSVSTLKIQRTQQEDSAVYLCASSFAGTAISYNSPLHFGNGTRLTVT.

Only a few counts were recorded for this clonotype. The gene calls are TRBV4-1 and TRBJ2-2; D gene ambiguous. From germline, CDR1 is MGHRA and CDR2 YSYEKL. The ends were cut back, 4 bases at V and 3 bases at J, with 12 bases in the middle. The CDR3 contains 15 residues. CDR3 DNA sequence: TGCGCCAGCAGCCCAACCGATCGAGACACCGGGGAGCTGTTTTTT. Protein: CASSPTDRDTGELFF.

The rearrangement links TRBV2 to TRBJ1-2; 12 nucleotides agree with TRBD1. J was trimmed by 4 bases and V by 6 bases; bases with no gene match: 6. CDR1 and CDR2 (germline): SNHLY, FYNNEI. This CDR3 region has 15 residues. In nucleotides, the CDR3 is TGTGCCAGCAGCGGGACAGGGGGCGCTTCCTATGGCTACACCTTC. Protein: CASSGTGGASYGYTF.

This clonotype came up many times. V usage is TRBV7-2 and J usage is TRBJ1-5; D ambiguous. Germline lookup yields CDR1 SGHTA and CDR2 FQGNSA. With 2 bases removed from V and 2 bases from J, the gap between germline ends came to 4 bases. This CDR3 is built from 13 residues. In nucleotides, the CDR3 is TGTGCCAGCAGCTTACAGGGCAATCAGCCCCAGCATTTT. It encodes CASSLQGNQPQHF.

This clonotype came up a few times. The chain combines TRBV11-1 with TRBJ1-1; TRBD1 matches at 7 bases. V lost 6 bases to trimming and J lost 1 base; unmatched junction nucleotides: 14. The CDR3 sequence is 17 residues long. From germline, CDR1 is SGHAT and CDR2 FQDESV (reference sequence). The CDR3 is CASSFQPPGQWNTEAFF. CDR3 coding DNA: TGTGCCAGCAGTTTTCAGCCCCCGGGACAGTGGAACACTGAAGCTTTCTTT.

This clonotype was seen only a few times. CDR3 in DNA: TGTGCCAGCAGTTCATCTGGGGGGGGGCCATACGAGCAGTACTTC. Its protein product is CASSSSGGGPYEQYF. The chain carries TRBV12-3 or TRBV12-4 and TRBJ2-7; D may be TRBD2 (7 bases). V was pared by 4 bases and J by 4 bases, with 17 bases between. This CDR3 contains 15 residues.

J is TRBJ1-1 and V is TRBV7-8; 10 bases align to TRBD1. The germline V gene has CDR1 SGHVS and CDR2 FQNEAQ. Trimming cost V 5 bases and J 0 bases; bases outside gene matches: 21. The CDR3 is 21 amino acids. The DNA of the CDR3 is TGTGCCAGCAGCAAGTTTAGAGGACAGGGGGGCATGGGACTAGTGAACACTGAAGCTTTCTTT. This codes for CASSKFRGQGGMGLVNTEAFF.

The J gene is TRBJ2-3, the V gene TRBV18, with 12 positions matching TRBD1. V lost 3 bases to trimming and J lost 4 bases; unmatched junction nucleotides: 5. Germline V CDR1 and CDR2: KGHSH, LQKENI. This CDR3 has 16 residues. The CDR3 sequence: CASSPAGTGGSDTQYF. In nucleotides, the CDR3 is TGTGCCAGCTCACCTGCCGGGACAGGGGGCTCAGATACGCAGTATTTT.

This chain links TRBV28 with TRBJ2-7, with 15 bases aligning to TRBD2. V shed 4 bases and J 6 bases; nucleotides not matched to a gene: 10. The CDR3 length is 17 residues. Germline V gene sequence: CDR1 MDHEN, CDR2 SYDVKM. For the CDR3, the DNA is TGTGCCAGCAGTTCCGGACTAGCGGGAGGGCGAGTCAGCGAGCAGTACGTC. This encodes CASSSGLAGGRVSEQYV.

The gene calls are TRBV12-3 or TRBV12-4 and TRBJ2-3; TRBD2 matches 10 bases. The trim removed 8 bases at V and 8 bases at J, leaving 7 bases unmatched. The CDR3 length is 13 residues. CDR3 in amino acids: CASSASGRGTQYF. The CDR3 nucleotides read TGTGCCAGCTCGGCTAGCGGGAGAGGTACGCAGTATTTT.